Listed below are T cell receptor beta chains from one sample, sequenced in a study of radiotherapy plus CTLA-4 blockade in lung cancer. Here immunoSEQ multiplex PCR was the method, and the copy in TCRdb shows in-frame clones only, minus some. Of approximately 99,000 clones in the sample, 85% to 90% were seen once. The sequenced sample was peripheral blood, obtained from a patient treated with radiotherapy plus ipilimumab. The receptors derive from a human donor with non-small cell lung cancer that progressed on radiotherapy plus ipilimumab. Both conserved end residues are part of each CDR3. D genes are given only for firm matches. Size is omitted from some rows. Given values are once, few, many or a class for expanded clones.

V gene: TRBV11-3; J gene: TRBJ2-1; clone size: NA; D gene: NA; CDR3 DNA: TGTGCCAGCAGCTTAGGACAGGACTACAATGAGCAGTTCTTC; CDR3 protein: CASSLGQDYNEQFF
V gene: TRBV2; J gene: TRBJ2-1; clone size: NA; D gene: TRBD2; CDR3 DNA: TGTGCCAGCAGAGCGGGACTAGCGGGAGAAGATGAGCAGTTCTTC; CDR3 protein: CASRAGLAGEDEQFF
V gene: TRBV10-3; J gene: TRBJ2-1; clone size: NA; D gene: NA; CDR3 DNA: TGTGCCATCATGACAGAGACATACAATGAGCAGTTCTTC; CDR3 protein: CAIMTETYNEQFF
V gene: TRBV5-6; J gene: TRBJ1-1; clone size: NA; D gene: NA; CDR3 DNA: TGTGCCAGCAGCTGGGGGGCTCAGGATGTAGGGACCACTGAAGCTTTCTTT; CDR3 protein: CASSWGAQDVGTTEAFF
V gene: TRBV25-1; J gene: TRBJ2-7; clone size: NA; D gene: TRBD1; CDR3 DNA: TGTGCCAGCAGTGAGAAGCGGACAGGGAAGAACGAGCAGTACTTC; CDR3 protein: CASSEKRTGKNEQYF
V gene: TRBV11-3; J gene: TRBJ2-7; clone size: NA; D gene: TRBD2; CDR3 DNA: TGTGCCAGCCAGCGGGGGCGCGATTTCTACGAGCAGTACTTC; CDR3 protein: CASQRGRDFYEQYF
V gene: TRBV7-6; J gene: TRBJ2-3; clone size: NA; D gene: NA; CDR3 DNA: TGTGCCAGCAGTGTCGGGACACTGGGTGGAGATACGCAGTATTTT; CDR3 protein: CASSVGTLGGDTQYF
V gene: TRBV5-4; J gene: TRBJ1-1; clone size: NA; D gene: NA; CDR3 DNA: TGTGCCAGCAGCTTGGTTTCCGGACGGAACACTGAAGCTTTCTTT; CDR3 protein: CASSLVSGRNTEAFF
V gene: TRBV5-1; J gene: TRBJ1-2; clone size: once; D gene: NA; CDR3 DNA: TGCGCCAGCAGCTCCGGGGGCCCATCCTATGGCTACACCTTC; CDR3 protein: CASSSGGPSYGYTF
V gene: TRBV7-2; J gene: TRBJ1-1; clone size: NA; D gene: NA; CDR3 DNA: TGTGCCAGCAGGGCCCCCCGGGGGCGGGACACTGAAGCTTTCTTT; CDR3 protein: CASRAPRGRDTEAFF
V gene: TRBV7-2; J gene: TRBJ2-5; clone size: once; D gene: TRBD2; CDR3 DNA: TGTGCCAGCAGTCCGAAGACTAGCAGAGAGACCCAGTACTTC; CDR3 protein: CASSPKTSRETQYF
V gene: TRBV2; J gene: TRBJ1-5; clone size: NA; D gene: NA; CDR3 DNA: TGTGCCAGCAATCCTGGTAGGAGCAATCAGCCCCAGCATTTT; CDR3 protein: CASNPGRSNQPQHF
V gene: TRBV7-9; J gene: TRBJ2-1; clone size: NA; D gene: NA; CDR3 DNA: TGTGCCAGCAGCTCAAGACGAACCGGGACATCCATGGGGGAGCAGTTCTTC; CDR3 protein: CASSSRRTGTSMGEQFF
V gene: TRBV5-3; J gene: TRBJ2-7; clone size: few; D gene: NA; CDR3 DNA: TGTGCCAGAAGCTTTCTAATCAGCAGCTACGAGCAGTACTTC; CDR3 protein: CARSFLISSYEQYF
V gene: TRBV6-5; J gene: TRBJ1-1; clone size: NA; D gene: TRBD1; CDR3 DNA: TGTGCCAGCAGTAAACGAGGGGGCAAGATGACTGAAGCTTTCTTT; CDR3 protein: CASSKRGGKMTEAFF
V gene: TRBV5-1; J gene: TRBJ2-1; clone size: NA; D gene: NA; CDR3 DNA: TGCGCCAGCAGCTTGGGGGACCGCAGAAAGGGTGTCAATGAGCAGTTCTTC; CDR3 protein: CASSLGDRRKGVNEQFF